The clone carrying this T cell receptor (beta chain) was recorded a few times. What it binds is unknown. Diagnostic decisions used clinical symptoms, serum thyroxine and TRAb, thyroid ultrasound and orbital computed tomography. The CDR3 has 17 residues. Germline CDR1 and CDR2: DFQATT and SNEGSKA (reference sequence). Between the trimmed V and J ends, which lost 0 bases and 2 bases, there was a span of 16 bases. Researchers took RNA transcripts and amplified the TCR beta CDR3 regions from them. In the first-round RT-PCR of the TCR CDR3, the HTBI primer set was used. TCRdb re-derived calls from the multiplex PCR reads in MiXCR, one entry per CDR3 protein. The sample contains approximately 200,000 distinct CDR3 sequences, around 18% of which appear only once. The sample comes from a study of T cells in Graves' hyperthyroidism and ophthalmopathy. Study-level points and caveats: By a 13 V-J model, ophthalmopathy was set apart from stable hyperthyroidism.

The chain uses TRBV20-1 and TRBJ1-4; TRBD1 is a possible D gene (6 bases). The sequence came from a middle-aged man with Graves' hyperthyroidism. Sequencing was carried out using blood. The CDR3 DNA is TGCAGTGCTAGAGATATTGGAGGGGGTACGACTAATGAAAAACTGTTTTTT. It encodes CSARDIGGGTTNEKLFF.